The rows below give T cell receptor beta chains drawn from one sample of a study of blood T cells in healthy people across ages. TCRdb fed the 5' RACE reads into MiXCR, producing one record per CDR3 protein. The sample contains about 1 million distinct CDR3 sequences, 40% to 50% of which appear only once. The sample taken for sequencing was blood. All receptors derive from a woman aged 60-70 years in good health. The CDR3 runs from the conserved cysteine through the conserved F or W. The order of the fields is D gene, clone size, J gene, V gene, CDR3 protein, CDR3 DNA. A D gene is named only where the DNA matches it firmly. A clone size is listed for some rows: how often the clone was seen (once, few, many), or a class if it is expanded.

.,.,TRBJ1-4,TRBV10-1,CASSEGSEKLFF,TGCGCCAGCTCGGAGGGGAGTGAAAAACTGTTTTTT
.,.,TRBJ2-7,TRBV7-4,CASSLDGGRGNLVNRGVEWTEQYF,TGTGCCAGCAGCTTAGACGGGGGGCGCGGAAACTTAGTCAACAGGGGGGTCGAATGGACCGAGCAGTACTTC
.,.,TRBJ1-4,TRBV11-2,CASSSTPQGLIRKLFF,TGTGCCAGCAGCTCAACCCCTCAGGGGCTTATTCGAAAACTGTTTTTT
.,few,TRBJ2-5,TRBV3-1,CASSQDQAGVRKTQYF,TGTGCCAGCAGCCAAGATCAGGCCGGGGTGAGAAAGACCCAGTACTTC
.,.,TRBJ2-7,TRBV29-1,CSARATYRPEQYF,TGCAGCGCCCGGGCGACCTACAGGCCCGAGCAGTACTTC
.,.,TRBJ2-7,TRBV11-2,CASSLGRLSSYEQYF,TGTGCCAGCAGCTTAGGCCGATTAAGCTCCTACGAGCAGTACTTC
TRBD1,.,TRBJ1-2,TRBV20-1,CSAPRGQTSNYGYTF,TGCAGCGCGCCTAGGGGACAGACATCTAACTATGGCTACACCTTC
TRBD2,.,TRBJ2-1,TRBV6-6,CASSPEVAGVYNEQFF,TGTGCCAGCAGTCCGGAGGTAGCGGGGGTATACAATGAGCAGTTCTTC
.,.,TRBJ1-2,TRBV6-1,CASSARVIGGGYGYTF,TGTGCCAGCAGTGCTCGCGTGATAGGAGGGGGCTATGGCTACACCTTC
.,.,TRBJ1-5,TRBV20-1,CSVRTDSNQPQHF,TGCAGTGTTCGGACGGATAGCAATCAGCCCCAGCATTTT
.,.,TRBJ2-7,TRBV6-1,CASSRTNIVVVYEQYF,TGTGCCAGCAGTAGGACGAATATTGTCGTTGTCTACGAGCAGTACTTC
.,few,TRBJ1-6,TRBV10-3,CAISDGVTSPLHF,TGTGCCATCAGTGATGGAGTCACTTCACCCCTCCACTTT
TRBD2,few,TRBJ2-1,TRBV29-1,CSDTSGSLDEQFF,TGCAGCGACACTAGCGGGAGTCTGGATGAGCAGTTCTTC
.,.,TRBJ2-3,TRBV20-1,CSAINRVRDTQYF,TGCAGTGCAATCAACAGGGTCCGGGATACGCAGTATTTT
TRBD2,many,TRBJ2-1,TRBV4-2,CASSQDWRTSGYNEQFF,TGTGCCAGCAGCCAAGATTGGAGGACTAGCGGCTACAATGAGCAGTTCTTC
.,.,TRBJ1-1,TRBV6-6,CASSYESSVKRGTEAFF,TGTGCCAGCAGTTACGAATCTTCGGTCAAGAGGGGCACTGAAGCTTTCTTT
.,.,TRBJ2-3,TRBV9,CASSEGGWNADTQYF,TGTGCCAGCAGCGAGGGGGGATGGAATGCAGATACGCAGTATTTT
TRBD2,.,TRBJ2-1,TRBV5-4,CASSSKGRASIQEQFF,TGTGCCAGCAGCTCGAAGGGGAGGGCGTCAATACAGGAGCAGTTCTTC
TRBD2,many,TRBJ2-7,TRBV27,CASSLPGTSYEQYF,TGTGCCAGCAGTCTACCGGGGACTAGCTATGAGCAGTACTTC
.,.,TRBJ2-1,TRBV28,CASRALGPYNEQFF,TGTGCCAGCAGAGCCCTCGGACCTTACAATGAGCAGTTCTTC
.,.,TRBJ2-7,TRBV21-1,CASSPWDGIYEQYF,TGTGCCAGCAGCCCTTGGGACGGCATCTACGAGCAGTACTTC
.,.,TRBJ2-4,TRBV28,CASSFMGFGNIQYF,TGTGCCAGCAGTTTTATGGGGTTCGGGAACATTCAGTACTTC
.,few,TRBJ2-4,TRBV20-1,CSARDGIVLAKNIQYF,TGCAGTGCTAGAGACGGGATAGTCCTAGCCAAAAACATTCAGTACTTC
TRBD1,.,TRBJ1-6,TRBV27,CASSQGTGVAYNSPLHF,TGTGCCAGCAGTCAAGGGACAGGCGTAGCCTATAATTCACCCCTCCACTTT
.,.,TRBJ1-2,TRBV10-2,CASSEIGRGAYGYTF,TGCGCCAGCAGTGAGATCGGACGGGGGGCGTATGGCTACACCTTC
.,.,TRBJ2-1,TRBV12-3/TRBV12-4,CASSPVGEQFF,TGTGCCAGCAGTCCAGTAGGTGAGCAGTTCTTC
TRBD2,.,TRBJ2-2,TRBV7-2,CASSQYTGLDRFTGELFF,TGTGCCAGCAGCCAATACACAGGACTAGACCGCTTCACCGGGGAGCTGTTTTTT
.,.,TRBJ2-6,TRBV12-3/TRBV12-4,CASSFVQGSGANVPTF,TGTGCCAGCAGTTTCGTTCAGGGCTCTGGGGCCAACGTCCCGACTTTC
.,.,TRBJ1-4,TRBV25-1,CASSIDDSTNEKLFF,TGTGCCAGCAGTATTGACGACTCAACTAATGAAAAACTGTTTTTT
.,few,TRBJ1-4,TRBV29-1,CSVEDFRGSNEKLFF,TGCAGCGTTGAAGATTTCAGGGGCTCTAATGAAAAACTGTTTTTT
.,.,TRBJ2-7,TRBV28,CASRSQRDYEQYF,TGTGCCAGCAGATCACAACGGGACTACGAGCAGTACTTC
TRBD2,.,TRBJ2-1,TRBV29-1,CSAIAGGRYNEQFF,TGCAGCGCCATAGCGGGAGGGCGTTACAATGAGCAGTTCTTC
TRBD2,.,TRBJ2-3,TRBV10-3,CAISETGTTAQYF,TGTGCCATCAGTGAGACCGGGACTACGGCGCAGTATTTT
TRBD1,.,TRBJ1-1,TRBV28,CASTTIRGRGNTEAFF,TGTGCCAGCACCACGATCAGGGGGCGGGGAAACACTGAAGCTTTCTTT
.,.,TRBJ2-1,TRBV6-5,CASSANGHSYNEQFF,TGTGCCAGCAGTGCCAACGGGCACTCCTACAATGAGCAGTTCTTC
.,few,TRBJ2-1,TRBV5-5,CASSKSGGPKGNEQFF,TGTGCCAGCAGCAAGTCCGGGGGTCCCAAGGGCAATGAGCAGTTCTTC
.,few,TRBJ2-7,TRBV28,CASESTGSYEQYF,TGTGCCAGCGAGAGTACGGGGTCCTACGAGCAGTACTTC
TRBD2,.,TRBJ2-1,TRBV15,CATSRPGTSGVVVGVSSYNEQFF,TGTGCCACCAGCAGGCCGGGGACTAGCGGGGTTGTGGTGGGGGTAAGCTCCTACAATGAGCAGTTCTTC
.,few,TRBJ1-2,TRBV20-1,CSAPGLGPGGYTF,TGCAGTGCTCCCGGGTTGGGGCCGGGCGGCTACACCTTC
TRBD2,many,TRBJ2-7,TRBV29-1,CSVEGTSGSYYEQYF,TGCAGCGTTGAAGGGACTAGCGGGAGTTATTACGAGCAGTACTTC
.,many,TRBJ2-4,TRBV28,CASSRNIQYF,TGTGCCAGCAGTAGAAACATTCAGTACTTC